The clone carrying this T cell receptor (beta chain) was seen more than once but under ten times. What it binds is not known. TCRdb re-analysed the 5' RACE reads in MiXCR, keeping a single row per CDR3 protein. The sample consists of about 210,000 distinct CDR3 sequences, around 6.7% of them appearing once. From germline, CDR1 is MNHEY and CDR2 SVGEGT. The CDR3 totals 13 residues. Trimming left V 6 bases short and J 7 bases short, with 10 bases between. This entry belongs to a study of T cells after yellow fever vaccination. Study background: Libraries from low-cell-number fractions were prepared with the SMART-Seq v4 Ultra Low Input RNA kit. General study findings and limits: Although the secondary response was weaker, it peaked faster, at day 5 versus 15.

The sequence was collected from a man aged 25-45 years who received the YFV17D yellow fever vaccine. The chain is built from TRBV6-2 or TRBV6-3 and TRBJ1-6; D might be TRBD1 (5 bases). Sample: CD4+ T cells sorted from PBMCs, taken on the day of the yellow fever booster vaccination. The CDR3 nucleotides read TGTGCCAGCAGAGGGGAAAGGAATTCACCCCTCCACTTT. It specifies CASRGERNSPLHF.